The following is a T cell receptor (beta chain) sequence with its context. This entry belongs to a study of technical replicates of blood from a few donors. Measured with immunoSEQ multiplex PCR; TCRdb has only the in-frame clones, and not every one. The sample yields about 13,000 clones, around 75% seen once. J lost 0 bases, V lost 5 bases, and 4 bases had no gene match. From germline, CDR1 is MRHNA and CDR2 SNTAGT. The CDR3 sequence is 15 residues long. The V gene is TRBV6-4, the J gene TRBJ2-3; 8 bases fit TRBD2. The receptor was isolated from a human donor in good health. The sample was PBMCs. The CDR3 protein is CASSPGLVSTDTQYF. In DNA form, the CDR3 reads TGTGCCAGCAGTCCGGGACTAGTAAGCACAGATACGCAGTATTTT.